This record covers a single T cell receptor (beta chain). Its target antigen remains unknown. No much larger clone exists at a distance of one base, and base qualities are not known. The data were taken from a study of shared clonotypes between healthy human individuals (dated by TCRdb to the early 2020s). Regarding the complete study: The cohort included a few men and a couple of women between 18 and 49 years of age. Per donor, leukapheresis produced somewhere between about 0.8 and 9 billion PBMCs. Blood TCR repertoires of four to six healthy adults were deeply sequenced to estimate repertoire size and the extent of clonotype sharing between individuals. Libraries were prepared and TCR repertoires were sequenced by different laboratories using diverse techniques, in order to increase sequencing depth and limit assay-specific biases. For each donor, CD4 naive and CD4 memory were each run on three plates, CD8 naive on two plates, and CD8 memory on one plate. Results the study describes overall, beyond this receptor: Pairwise subsampling led to the expectation that sequencing depth would affect the degree of clonotype sharing among donors. Sampling was limited to blood, and TCR repertoires in tissue likely differ from TCR repertoires in blood. Even with the large sequencing depth, rarefaction of the sorted-subset datasets indicated that sequencing was incomplete. Naive subsets generally had larger estimated clonotype richness than memory subsets did. Because the study included a small number of donors, the genetic and exposure-history diversity represented was limited. Clonotypes shared by all four sorted-subset donors showed higher generation probabilities than non-shared clonotypes. Approximately 5% of naive CD4, 3.5% of naive CD8, around 2.3% of memory CD4, and less than 0.45% of memory CD8 clonotypes were shared across several donors.

Healthy HIV-negative adults with no recently reported acute infections or vaccinations were included as donors. Every donor was a Caucasian adult living in Nashville, Tennessee, USA. CD4+ T cells were enriched through magnetic negative selection, after which naive cells were positively selected on CD45RA and the remaining negative fraction served as the memory subset. Blood was collected by leukapheresis, and PBMCs were isolated by Ficoll-Histopaque density gradient centrifugation and then cryopreserved in liquid nitrogen vapor phase. Analytical flow cytometry was used to check the purity and quantity of every magnetically sorted T cell population. Genomic DNA was isolated from every sorted fraction and measured by UV absorbance on a Nanodrop 2000c. Using the deep immunoSEQ assay, TCR CDR3 regions were amplified from genomic DNA by multiplex PCR. Extracted genomic DNA from each cell subset was distributed evenly across all wells of several immunoSEQ 96-well plates, and each plate was treated as a replicate. For sorted subsets, approximately 190 ng genomic DNA, equal to some 30,000 T cell genomes, was loaded into each replicate PCR. Purified libraries were measured with a Qubit 3.0 fluorometer, size-checked on a Bioanalyzer 2100, and measured again with the KAPA Library Quantification kit. Every immunoSEQ 96-well plate was sequenced on a dedicated single-read 150-cycle Illumina NextSeq 550 flow cell. The authors' pipeline ran thus. Because the immunoSEQ output included only junctional sequences and no quality scores, the filtering could not be the same as the filtering used for full-length reads. To assign V/J genes and CDR3, sequences were annotated using PyIR, a Python wrapper for IgBLAST v1.9, with IMGT germline references. Reads were filtered out if the reads had weak V/J assignments (E-value above 1e-6), no CDR3, stop codons, out-of-frame junctions, or ambiguous translated residues. V3J clonotypes were defined as sequences sharing the same inferred V gene, J gene, and CDR3 amino acid sequence. To compute the percentage overlap between repertoires, the number of shared unique clonotypes was divided by the size of the smaller repertoire. Repertoire richness was assessed with RTK rarefaction, the Chao1 estimator, and Recon v2.1 estimates of unobserved clonotypes. Generation probabilities were computed with OLGA for all TCRbeta clonotypes obtained by the gDNA method from several donors. Sourced from immuneACCESS, this table was stored by TCRdb with only in-frame sequences that have V and J called. A share of the clones is absent; for the studies checked, an unresolved V gene accounts for under half, and the remainder has no known explanation. The V and J calls and clone size come from that table; D and trimming were worked out from the DNA. This sample lists about 2.4 million clones; under 95% were detected once. The ten largest account for more than 0.35% of the sample.

Trimming at the junction amounts to 1 base on V and 12 bases on J, and the germline ends lie 18 bases apart. For CDR1 and CDR2, the germline V gene (reference sequence) lists SEHNR and FQNEAQ. The CDR3 runs 15 amino acids, cysteine and phenylalanine included. The retained sequence is limited to the CDR3, 45 bases, with the frame set at the first base. This TCR was recovered from a young man in good health. Some clones in this sample may be carry-over from other donors' samples. Sequencing was carried out using naive CD4+ T cells from PBMCs. The sample's cell subset or site, from its label and the paper: CD45RA+ positively selected. The sequence joins TRBV7-9 to TRBJ1-4, with the D gene too uncertain to name. In nucleotides, the sequence is TGTGCCAGCAGCTTAGGCCTGATCTCGGCTGGGGAACTGTTTTTT. Translated, it reads CASSLGLISAGELFF.